The 19 T cell receptor beta chains given below trace back to one sample, sequenced in a study of human T cells and chemical hapten exposure. Time point indicated: pre-sensitization, week 0. This sample's treatment: therapeutic diphenylcyclopropenone sensitization with weekly scalp DPC. In TCRdb, the RACE reads were re-called with MiXCR into one record per CDR3 protein. The sample has 45,000 to 65,000 distinct CDR3 sequences; more than 7.5% are singletons. The sequencing used whole blood, collected in connection with sensitization to the hapten diphenylcyclopropenone (DPC). These receptors originate from a man between 40 and 49 years old with alopecia areata. Some clones in this sample may be carry-over from other donors' samples.

The chain uses TRBV20-1 and TRBJ1-6, with D possibly TRBD1 on 5 matching bases. Trimming took 3 bases from V and 7 from J, leaving 19 bases between them. This CDR3 is 16 amino acids long. The V gene's germline CDR1 is DFQATT and CDR2 SNEGSKA (reference sequence). Here the CDR3 DNA reads TGCAGTGCTAGGGGAACGGAAAGGGGAGGAAATTCACCCCTCCACTTT. Amino acid sequence: CSARGTERGGNSPLHF.

This clonotype was recorded a few times. The rearrangement joins TRBV7-3 to TRBJ2-2; maybe TRBD2 (6 bases). V shed 2 bases and J shed 2 bases, with 9 bases lying between them. Per the germline V gene, CDR1 is SGHTA and CDR2 is FQGTGA. The CDR3 is 15 amino acids. CDR3 coding DNA: TGTGCCAGCAGCTTATCCGGGACTAACACCGGGGAGCTGTTTTTT. It specifies CASSLSGTNTGELFF.

The rearrangement uses TRBV3-1 and TRBJ1-6; D is unclear. This CDR3 is 13 amino acids long. Per the germline V gene, CDR1 is LGHDT and CDR2 is YNNKEL (reference sequence). V shed 3 bases and J shed 13 bases, with 13 bases lying between them. The CDR3 DNA sequence: TGTGCCAGCAGCCACACTGAGGGTAAGCCCCTCCACTTT. Amino acids: CASSHTEGKPLHF.

The chain links TRBV28 to TRBJ2-5; D may correspond to TRBD1 or TRBD2 (5 bases each). Germline V CDR1 and CDR2: MDHEN, SYDVKM. The CDR3 extends over 16 amino acids. The V and J ends lost 6 bases and 1 base respectively, with 18 bases between them. The CDR3 DNA is TGTGCCAGCAGCTGGGGAGACAGCCCAGTCCAAGAGACCCAGTACTTC. Encoded protein: CASSWGDSPVQETQYF.

This clonotype was seen ten or more times. The chain carries TRBV5-6 and TRBJ2-1, with D unresolved. The CDR3 runs to 13 residues. The V end was cut by 7 bases, the J end by 7 bases, with 15 bases between. From germline, CDR1 is SGHDT and CDR2 YYEEEE. Here the CDR3 DNA reads TGTGCCAGCGTCCCGGCATCCCAAAATGAGCAGTTCTTC. The encoded protein is CASVPASQNEQFF.

This clonotype was observed at least ten times. V gene TRBV19 combines with J gene TRBJ2-1, with D possibly being TRBD1 (5 bases). This CDR3 has 14 amino acids. Germline V CDR1 and CDR2: LNHDA, SQIVND (reference sequence). Trimming took off 6 bases at V and 5 bases at J, with 14 bases between the two ends. CDR3 coding DNA: TGTGCCAGTAGCCCAATGGGGCAGAACAATGAGCAGTTCTTC. Encoded protein: CASSPMGQNNEQFF.

This clonotype was found many times. The gene calls are TRBV7-3 and TRBJ2-5, with a possible D match to TRBD2 (5 bases). V lost 4 bases to trimming and J lost 5 bases, with 11 bases between them. Germline CDR1 reads SGHTA; CDR2 reads FQGTGA. The CDR3 covers 13 residues. This chain's CDR3 is CASSWKGGETQYF. The CDR3 DNA reads as TGTGCCAGCAGCTGGAAGGGCGGGGAGACCCAGTACTTC.

The CDR3 DNA reads as TGTGCCAGCAGCACACTAGCGGGAGGTGCCTACGAGCAGTACTTC. Protein product: CASSTLAGGAYEQYF. V is TRBV7-6 and J is TRBJ2-7; TRBD2 matches at 12 bases. The CDR3 contains 15 residues. Per germline, CDR1 SGHVS and CDR2 FNYEAQ. V lost 5 bases and J lost 2; bases outside the gene matches: 4.

This clonotype was seen repeatedly, ten times or more. In DNA, the CDR3 is TGCGCCAGCAGTCTGAGGGGGACCGGGGGAGATACGCAGTATTTT. Its protein is CASSLRGTGGDTQYF. The chain carries TRBV5-1 and TRBJ2-3; D possibly matches TRBD1 or TRBD2 (6 bases each). Germline-derived CDR1 and CDR2 are SGHRS and YFSETQ. Trimming removed 5 bases at V and 5 bases at J, with 18 bases between. The CDR3 sequence is 15 residues long.

CDR3 sequence (DNA): TGTGCCATTTCGAACAATCAGCCCCAGCATTTT. This translates into CAISNNQPQHF. The chain combines TRBV6-2 or TRBV6-3 with TRBJ1-5; D gene unclear. This CDR3 comprises 11 residues. Germline V gene lookup returns CDR1 MNHEY and CDR2 SVGEGT. V was cut by 10 bases and J by 3 bases, with 7 bases left in between.

In its sample, this clonotype is medium-sized (0.01 to 0.1%). This rearrangement joins TRBV6-4 to TRBJ2-2; tentative D call: TRBD2 (5 bases). Looked up from germline, CDR1 is MRHNA and CDR2 is SNTAGT. The CDR3 is 14 residues long. V was clipped by 0 bases and J by 3 bases, with 5 bases between them. CDR3 bases: TGTGCCAGCAGTGACTCGCGGGACACCGGGGAGCTGTTTTTT. Amino acids: CASSDSRDTGELFF.

This clonotype was seen at least ten times. J is TRBJ1-2 and V is TRBV5-6; perhaps TRBD1 as D (6 bases). V was cut by 6 bases and J by 4 bases, with 22 bases left in between. Germline V gene data show CDR1 as SGHDT and CDR2 as YYEEEE. This CDR3 comprises 16 residues. CDR3 sequence: CASTLPGPGHTYGYTF. The CDR3 region has the DNA TGTGCCAGCACCCTCCCGGGTCCGGGACATACCTATGGCTACACCTTC.

This clonotype has a handful of counts. The chain couples TRBV7-2 to TRBJ2-2; the D is unclear. The germline V and J ends were trimmed by 4 bases and 3 bases, with 3 bases remaining between them. The CDR3 consists of 12 residues. Germline V gives CDR1 SGHTA, CDR2 FQGNSA. CDR3 sequence (DNA): TGTGCCAGCAGCTCATACACCGGGGAGCTGTTTTTT. It translates to CASSSYTGELFF.

The CDR3 is CASSQEVSYEQYF. The CDR3 DNA is TGTGCCAGCAGCCAAGAGGTCAGCTACGAGCAGTACTTC. V and J are TRBV4-2 and TRBJ2-7, with D unresolved. The germline V gene has CDR1 LGHNA and CDR2 YNFKEQ. Trimming removed 0 bases at V and 3 bases at J, with 6 bases between. The CDR3 covers 13 residues.

This clonotype appeared once. This chain connects TRBV4-3 to TRBJ2-2; D not resolved. In germline, CDR1 is LGHNA, CDR2 YSLEER. V lost 4 bases and J 3 bases, leaving 6 bases between the germline ends. The CDR3 is made up of 13 amino acids. The CDR3 DNA sequence: TGCGCCAGCAGCCTCCAGTACACCGGGGAGCTGTTTTTT. Amino acid sequence: CASSLQYTGELFF.

The genes are TRBV24-1 and TRBJ2-1, with 8 bases that match TRBD2. The CDR3 spans 15 residues. J gave up 6 bases and V 1 base, and 4 bases lay outside the gene matches. The germline CDR1 and CDR2 sequences are KGHDR and SFDVKD. CDR3 sequence reads: CATSDFREGGNEQFF. The CDR3 DNA sequence: TGTGCCACCAGTGATTTTCGGGAGGGCGGCAATGAGCAGTTCTTC.

This sequence joins TRBV7-9 and TRBJ2-5; 8 nucleotides line up with TRBD1. The CDR3 consists of 15 residues. Germline CDR1 reads SEHNR; CDR2 reads FQNEAQ (reference sequence). V trimming: 8 bases; J trimming: 4 bases; junction bases outside the gene matches: 12. Written as DNA, the CDR3 is TGTGCCAGCCAGCGAAGGACAGGGTTGGGAGAGACCCAGTACTTC. Its protein product is CASQRRTGLGETQYF.

The rearrangement joins TRBV28 to TRBJ2-1, with TRBD2 identical over 8 bases. The CDR3 is 15 residues long. Germline V gene data show CDR1 as MDHEN and CDR2 as SYDVKM. V shed 6 bases and J 2 bases; nucleotides not matched to a gene: 6. Written as DNA, the CDR3 is TGTGCCAGCAGCAACGGCGGGAGGACCTACAATGAGCAGTTCTTC. Amino acids: CASSNGGRTYNEQFF.

In this sample, this clonotype turned up a few times. This chain joins TRBV11-2 and TRBJ1-3; unclear D gene. Trimming removed 1 base at V and 7 bases at J, with 5 bases between. Germline lookup yields CDR1 SGHAT and CDR2 FQNNGV. The CDR3 runs 12 residues. CDR3 in amino acids: CASSLADNTIYF. The CDR3 nucleotides are TGTGCCAGCAGCTTAGCAGATAACACCATATATTTT. Looking up the rest from reference TRBV11-2 and TRBJ1-3 gives the full variable domain: EAGVAQSPRYKIIEKRQSVAFWCNPISGHATLYWYQQILGQGPKLLIQFQNNGVVDDSQLPKDRFSAERLKGVDSTLKIQPAKLEDSAVYLCASSLADNTIYFGEGSWLTVV.